One sample yielded the 25 T cell receptor beta chains listed below, sequenced in a study of molecular identifiers for immune sequencing clone quantification. Each CDR3 protein is one row after TCRdb ran MiXCR on the PCR reads. In the table there are about 640,000 distinct CDR3 sequences, approximately 20% of which are singletons. Sequenced input: naive CD8+ T cells from blood, with Jurkat cell RNA spiked in. Subset defined: FACS-sorted CD8+CD4-CCR7+CD45RA+ naive T cells. These receptors were collected from a human donor in good health. Some libraries in this study had Jurkat cell RNA spiked in.

This clonotype was seen ten or more times. CDR3 sequence: CASSLGSYNQPQHF. Written as DNA, the CDR3 is TGTGCCAGCAGTTTGGGGAGTTACAATCAGCCCCAGCATTTT. The chain links TRBV12-3 or TRBV12-4 to TRBJ1-5; D is ambiguous. This CDR3 has 14 residues. V lost 3 bases to trimming and J lost 3 bases, with 9 bases between them.

The chain combines TRBV2 with TRBJ1-3, with D possibly being TRBD1 (5 bases). The CDR3 runs 16 residues. The germline V and J ends were trimmed by 2 bases and 0 bases, with 11 bases remaining between them. CDR1 is SNHLY and CDR2 is FYNNEI in the germline V gene. DNA for the CDR3: TGTGCCAGCAGTGAATGGGGCGGCAACTCTGGAAACACCATATATTTT. It encodes CASSEWGGNSGNTIYF.

This chain connects TRBV27 to TRBJ2-3; the match to TRBD1 covers 7 bases. Germline assignment: CDR1 MNHEY and CDR2 SMNVEV (reference sequence). The CDR3 is 13 residues long. The V and J ends lost 11 bases and 2 bases, in that order; junction bases with no gene match: 7. CDR3 DNA sequence: TGTGCCTGCCGACAGGGCAACACAGATACGCAGTATTTT. It specifies CACRQGNTDTQYF.

V and J are TRBV5-6 and TRBJ1-2; D gene ambiguous. The V gene lost 1 base and the J gene lost 4 bases, with 8 bases spanning the gap. The CDR3 sequence is 13 residues long. CDR1 is SGHDT and CDR2 is YYEEEE in the germline V gene. CDR3 sequence: CASSLLAVYGYTF. The CDR3 nucleotides are TGTGCCAGCAGCTTGTTGGCAGTCTATGGCTACACCTTC.

Ten or more counts support this clonotype. This sequence joins TRBV7-2 and TRBJ1-6; weak D call: TRBD1 (5 bases). The length of the CDR3 is 17 residues. Germline V gene lookup returns CDR1 SGHTA and CDR2 FQGNSA. Trimming cost V 4 bases and J 8 bases, with 21 bases left between them. CDR3 sequence (DNA): TGTGCCAGCAGCTCAACTATCGGGGCCTCCTTGTATTCACCCCTCCACTTT. Encoded protein: CASSSTIGASLYSPLHF. The full variable domain, with the rest looked up from reference TRBV7-2 and TRBJ1-6, is GAGVSQSPSNKVTEKGKDVELRCDPISGHTALYWYRQSLGQGLEFLIYFQGNSAPDKSGLPSDRFSAERTGGSVSTLTIQRTQQEDSAVYLCASSSTIGASLYSPLHFGNGTRLTVT.

This clonotype appeared many times. The chain uses TRBV5-1 and TRBJ2-5; no reliable D call. This CDR3 is built from 12 residues. Looked up from germline, CDR1 is SGHRS and CDR2 is YFSETQ. Trimming left V 4 bases short and J 1 base short, with 5 bases between. DNA for the CDR3: TGCGCCAGCAGCGTGTCCCAAGAGACCCAGTACTTC. Protein product: CASSVSQETQYF. The whole variable domain, filled in from reference TRBV5-1 and TRBJ2-5, reads KAGVTQTPRYLIKTRGQQVTLSCSPISGHRSVSWYQQTPGQGLQFLFEYFSETQRNKGNFPGRFSGRQFSNSRSEMNVSTLELGDSALYLCASSVSQETQYFGPGTRLLVL.

This clonotype was counted many times. This chain links TRBV5-1 with TRBJ2-3; 7 positions agree with TRBD1. Germline V lookup: CDR1 SGHRS, CDR2 YFSETQ. This CDR3 contains 15 residues. With 4 bases clipped from V and 4 bases from J, the junction kept 9 bases outside the gene matches. Here the CDR3 DNA reads TGCGCCAGCAGCCCTAACCGACAGGGTTCAGATACGCAGTATTTT. This encodes CASSPNRQGSDTQYF.

This clonotype showed up just a few times. V usage is TRBV9 and J usage is TRBJ2-3; the match to TRBD2 covers 10 bases. This CDR3 spans 20 amino acids. Looked up from germline, CDR1 is SGDLS and CDR2 is YYNGEE. The junction had 18 bases not matched to a gene; V was cut back by 4 bases and J by 1 base. DNA of the CDR3: TGTGCCAGCAGCTTCACCTGGAGGACTAGCGGAGAGTGGGGCACAGATACGCAGTATTTT. Protein: CASSFTWRTSGEWGTDTQYF.

This clonotype occurred many times. The chain links TRBV29-1 to TRBJ1-1; D gene unclear. Germline CDR1 is SQVTM and CDR2 is ANQGSEA. The CDR3 totals 14 residues. The V end lost 0 bases, the J end lost 4 bases, and 12 bases lay between the germline ends. The CDR3 is CSVEEEGGGTEAFF. In nucleotides, the CDR3 is TGCAGCGTTGAAGAGGAGGGCGGCGGCACTGAAGCTTTCTTT.

This clonotype occurred many times. This chain links TRBV27 with TRBJ1-2; D is possibly TRBD1 (6 bases). The CDR3 has 16 residues. Trimming cost V 0 bases and J 4 bases, with 15 bases left between them. Germline V gene sequence: CDR1 MNHEY, CDR2 SMNVEV (reference sequence). The CDR3 loop reads CASSLSKGQPIYGYTF. CDR3 bases: TGTGCCAGCAGTTTATCGAAAGGACAGCCGATCTATGGCTACACCTTC.

This clonotype was seen repeatedly, ten times or more. The chain uses TRBV9 and TRBJ2-7; 10 bases map to TRBD2. The CDR3 spans 17 residues. Germline V gene data show CDR1 as SGDLS and CDR2 as YYNGEE. V lost 3 bases, J lost 0 bases, and 9 bases stayed unmatched. CDR3 loop: CASSETVSGGASYEQYF. CDR3 DNA sequence: TGTGCCAGCAGCGAAACCGTGAGCGGGGGGGCCTCCTACGAGCAGTACTTC. Full variable domain (outside the CDR3, taken from reference TRBV9 and TRBJ2-7): DSGVTQTPKHLITATGQRVTLRCSPRSGDLSVYWYQQSLDQGLQFLIQYYNGEERAKGNILERFSAQQFPDLHSELNLSSLELGDSALYFCASSETVSGGASYEQYFGPGTRLTVT.

The genes are TRBV15 and TRBJ2-7, with D uncertain. The CDR3 consists of 13 residues. Germline lookup yields CDR1 LNHNV and CDR2 YYDKDF (reference sequence). Trimming stripped 4 bases from V and 3 bases from J, with 10 bases between. CDR3 sequence (DNA): TGTGCCACCAGCATCCTGGGGAACTACGAGCAGTACTTC. Its protein is CATSILGNYEQYF.

This clonotype was recorded many times. The V gene is TRBV7-2, the J gene TRBJ2-7; 7 bases match TRBD2. CDR1 SGHTA and CDR2 FQGNSA come from the germline V gene. The CDR3 is made up of 15 amino acids. V lost 3 bases and J lost 0; bases outside the gene matches: 5. CDR3 residues: CASSFETSDSYEQYF. CDR3 nucleotides: TGTGCCAGCAGCTTCGAAACTAGCGACTCCTACGAGCAGTACTTC.

This clonotype appeared once. The final CDR3 position lacks the conserved phenylalanine or tryptophan, pointing to a likely read error. CDR3: CASTQLEHTEAFL. The CDR3 coding sequence is TGTGCCAGCACCCAGTTGGAGCACACTGAAGCTTTCCTT. The chain is built from TRBV6-5 and TRBJ1-1; D not certain. Trimming pared 7 bases from V and 3 bases from J, leaving 12 bases between. The CDR3 has 13 residues. The germline gives CDR1 MNHEY, CDR2 SVGAGI.

This clonotype has just one count. Being one base from a much bigger clone, this may be a read error. J is TRBJ2-5 and V is TRBV6-5, with a tentative D call TRBD1 (6 bases). This CDR3 has 13 residues. Germline V CDR1 and CDR2: MNHEY, SVGAGI. CDR3 coding DNA: TGTGCCAGCAGTTACTCAGCAGGGGAGACCCGGTACTTC. Its translation: CASSYSAGETRYF.

There are many counts of this clonotype. The V gene is TRBV6-5, the J gene TRBJ2-5; D is possibly TRBD1 (6 bases). The germline V and J ends were trimmed by 6 bases and 5 bases, with 22 bases remaining between them. This CDR3 has 16 residues. Per the germline V gene, CDR1 is MNHEY and CDR2 is SVGAGI. Here the CDR3 reads CASRTRTGSPSETQYF. DNA for the CDR3: TGTGCCAGCAGAACTCGAACAGGGTCCCCCTCCGAGACCCAGTACTTC.

This clonotype appeared a single time. It may be a read error: a sequence one base away is much more abundant. The chain couples TRBV7-2 to TRBJ2-1, with D perhaps matching TRBD2 (5 bases). The V gene's germline CDR1 is SGHTA and CDR2 FQGNSA. The CDR3 has 12 amino acids. CDR3 loop: CASSLELVERFF. CDR3 bases: TGTGCCAGCAGCTTAGAACTAGTTGAGCGGTTCTTC.

This chain uses TRBV1 with TRBJ1-3; the D call of TRBD1 is as the table states it, not checked on the DNA. TRBV1 is a documented pseudogene. The CDR3 runs to 24 residues. The DNA of the CDR3 is TGCACCAGCAGCCCAGACCCCTTTACCCCCGGGACAGGGGGCGAGGAAGCTGCTGGAAACACCATATATTTT. Protein: CTSSPDPFTPGTGGEEAAGNTIYF.

At least ten counts were recorded for this clonotype. The genes are TRBV7-2 and TRBJ1-2; possibly TRBD1 for D (5 bases). Germline CDR1 SGHTA, CDR2 FQGNSA. The CDR3 is 15 amino acids. Trimming took off 1 base at V and 4 bases at J, with 13 bases between the two ends. Written as DNA, the CDR3 is TGTGCCAGCAGCTTAGTATCCGGGGCCGCCTATGGCTACACCTTC. Its translation is CASSLVSGAAYGYTF.

This sequence joins TRBV2 and TRBJ2-7; D might be TRBD1 (6 bases). The CDR3 spans 15 residues. Germline V CDR1 and CDR2: SNHLY, FYNNEI. The germline V and J ends were trimmed by 5 bases and 2 bases, with 16 bases remaining between them. Here the CDR3 DNA reads TGTGCCAGCAGTCAAAGAGCGACAGGAGCCTACGAGCAGTACTTC. This codes for CASSQRATGAYEQYF. Full variable domain (rest looked up from reference TRBV2 and TRBJ2-7): EPEVTQTPSHQVTQMGQEVILRCVPISNHLYFYWYRQILGQKVEFLVSFYNNEISEKSEIFDDQFSVERPDGSNFTLKIRSTKLEDSAMYFCASSQRATGAYEQYFGPGTRLTVT.

This chain links TRBV27 with TRBJ2-5; TRBD1 aligns across 9 bases. This CDR3 comprises 15 residues. With 5 bases clipped from V and 5 bases from J, the junction kept 9 bases outside the gene matches. Per the germline V gene, CDR1 is MNHEY and CDR2 is SMNVEV (reference sequence). The CDR3 loop is CASSLIQGAEETQYF. The CDR3 DNA reads as TGTGCCAGCAGTCTAATACAGGGGGCCGAGGAGACCCAGTACTTC.

The V gene is TRBV5-8, the J gene TRBJ1-1; D uncertain. Trimming took 7 bases from V and 4 from J, leaving 11 bases between them. This CDR3 has 12 residues. CDR1 SGHTS and CDR2 YDEGEE come from the germline V gene. Here the CDR3 DNA reads TGTGCCAGCCTTTTCGTTCTCACTGAAGCTTTCTTT. It yields the protein CASLFVLTEAFF.

In the case of this clonotype: An end of the junction does not agree with germline; a read error may underlie this. The chain recombines TRBV10-3 with TRBJ2-5, with TRBD2 matching over 8 bases. The germline CDR1 and CDR2 sequences are ENHRY and SYGVKD. The CDR3 sequence is 16 residues long. The CDR3 DNA reads TGTGCCTTCAGTGAGGGGGTAGCGGGATCCAAAGAGACCCAGTACTTC. This gives the protein CAFSEGVAGSKETQYF.

This clonotype was recorded once. The genes are TRBV6-1 and TRBJ2-1, with D possibly TRBD2 on 6 matching bases. Germline V gene lookup returns CDR1 MNHNS and CDR2 SASEGT. CDR3 size: 16 residues. Trimming cost V 6 bases and J 9 bases, with 24 bases left between them. In DNA, the CDR3 is TGTGCCAGCAGGGAGGGGTGGGGCGCGGGATTGGTTGAGCAGTTCTTC. This sequence encodes CASREGWGAGLVEQFF.

Ten or more counts support this clonotype. The chain joins TRBV6-5 to TRBJ1-5, with D possibly matching TRBD1 (6 bases). V was trimmed by 0 bases and J by 7 bases, leaving 7 bases between them. The CDR3 is 13 amino acids. Germline CDR1 reads MNHEY; CDR2 reads SVGAGI. The CDR3 DNA reads TGTGCCAGCAGTTACTCGACAGGACAGCCCCAGCATTTT. Its protein product is CASSYSTGQPQHF.